The text below deals with one T cell receptor beta chain. Its antigen is unidentified. This entry belongs to a study of CXCR3-negative and CXCR3-positive naive CD8 T cells. Background on the study: A total of about 140 million TRB reads was generated, with about 1.5 +/- 0.3 million per library.

Germline CDR1 is MDHEN and CDR2 is SYDVKM. The CDR3 runs 14 residues. Triplicates of 300,000 or so cells were sorted from each CD8+ T cell subset. Libraries of TRB cDNA were made by 5' RACE and carried UMIs. TCRdb reprocessed the 5' RACE reads, keeping one entry per CDR3 protein, no DNA. The table lists 43,000 or so distinct CDR3 sequences. Study-wide results and limits: For CXCR3-positive naive cells, TRB CDR3s were more hydrophobic than those of CXCR3-negative naive cells. Naive subsets were similarly diverse, while memory CD8+ repertoires were much less diverse.

The receptor was derived from a human donor in good health. Some clones in this sample may be carry-over from other donors' samples. The chain uses TRBV28 and TRBJ1-1. The material sequenced was naive CXCR3- CD8+ T cells from blood. Subset: CD45RO-CCR7+CD27+CD95- naive CD8+ T cells lacking CXCR3 (TNR3-). This chain's CDR3 is CASSPQILRTEAFF.